Below, 18 T cell receptor beta chains from the same sample are listed, as sequenced in a study of blood T cell repertoires in COVID-19. The protocol was immunoSEQ multiplex PCR, while the TCRdb copy is restricted to in-frame clones and leaves out a portion. The sample lists 160,000 or so clones, approximately 90% seen once, with 2% to 3% in the top ten. The material sequenced was peripheral blood. The receptors stem from a man aged 18-30 years with acute or convalescent COVID-19.

The V call is TRBV19, the J call TRBJ2-5, with 7 positions matching TRBD1. The CDR3 loop spans 13 amino acids. CDR1 and CDR2 (germline): LNHDA, SQIVND (reference sequence). J was trimmed by 4 bases and V by 6 bases; bases with no gene match: 5. The CDR3 DNA follows: TGTGCCAGTAGGGAACAGGGGACAGAGACCCAGTACTTC. Translating it yields CASREQGTETQYF.

The chain employs TRBV5-6 and TRBJ1-1; unclear D gene. The germline V gene encodes CDR1 SGHDT and CDR2 YYEEEE. V lost 2 bases, J lost 4 bases, and 12 bases lay in between. The CDR3 covers 14 residues. The CDR3 sequence is CASSLGPSSTEAFF. The CDR3 DNA reads TGTGCCAGCAGCTTAGGGCCTAGCAGCACTGAAGCTTTCTTT. The entire variable domain, with the rest obtained from reference TRBV5-6 and TRBJ1-1, is as follows: DAGVTQSPTHLIKTRGQQVTLRCSPKSGHDTVSWYQQALGQGPQFIFQYYEEEERQRGNFPDRFSGHQFPNYSSELNVNALLLGDSALYLCASSLGPSSTEAFFGQGTRLTVV.

CDR3 sequence reads: CASSSGQLGDTEAFF. CDR3 bases: TGTGCCAGCAGCTCGGGACAGTTGGGGGACACTGAAGCTTTCTTT. V gene TRBV7-6 combines with J gene TRBJ1-1; 7 bases map to TRBD1. CDR3 size: 15 residues. Per the germline V gene, CDR1 is SGHVS and CDR2 is FNYEAQ. Unmatched junction bases numbered 8, after V lost 4 bases and J lost 3 bases.

The V and J genes are TRBV6-1 and TRBJ1-6; D call uncertain. The V and J ends lost 2 bases and 0 bases respectively, with 8 bases between them. CDR1 MNHNS and CDR2 SASEGT come from the germline V gene. CDR3 length equals 16 residues. CDR3 sequence reads: CASSEWRSSYNSPLHF. CDR3 coding DNA: TGTGCCAGCAGTGAATGGAGGAGCTCCTATAATTCACCCCTCCACTTT.

The chain has TRBV19 and TRBJ2-1; 11 bases map to TRBD2. The J segment lost 4 bases and the V segment lost 8 bases, leaving 4 bases of the junction unmatched. This CDR3 region has 14 residues. From germline, CDR1 is LNHDA and CDR2 SQIVND (reference sequence). The CDR3: CASAGTSGYNEQFF. CDR3 nucleotide sequence: TGTGCCAGTGCGGGGACTAGCGGTTACAATGAGCAGTTCTTC.

V and J are TRBV19 and TRBJ1-2, with D tentatively TRBD1 (5 bases). Germline V gene sequence: CDR1 LNHDA, CDR2 SQIVND (reference sequence). This CDR3 region has 17 residues. Deletions cut 6 bases from V and 3 bases from J, with 23 bases between. This CDR3 reads CASSPRLQGTLHYGYTF. Here the CDR3 DNA reads TGTGCCAGTAGCCCTCGACTGCAGGGTACCCTCCACTATGGCTACACCTTC. Complete variable domain (other parts from reference TRBV19 and TRBJ1-2): DGGITQSPKYLFRKEGQNVTLSCEQNLNHDAMYWYRQDPGQGLRLIYYSQIVNDFQKGDIAEGYSVSREKKESFPLTVTSAQKNPTAFYLCASSPRLQGTLHYGYTFGSGTRLTVV.

The chain couples TRBV27 to TRBJ1-2; 10 bases are shared with TRBD1. CDR1 and CDR2 (germline): MNHEY, SMNVEV (reference sequence). Trimming cost V 6 bases and J 1 base; bases outside gene matches: 14. CDR3 size: 18 residues. This CDR3 is CASRKNSGGQGINYGYTF. As DNA, the CDR3 is TGTGCCAGCAGGAAAAATTCGGGGGGACAGGGGATTAACTATGGCTACACCTTC.

The chain joins TRBV30 to TRBJ1-2; D is perhaps TRBD1 (5 bases). The CDR3 runs to 14 residues. Per the germline V gene, CDR1 is GTSNPN and CDR2 is SVGIG (reference sequence). V gave up 3 bases and J gave up 2 bases, with 13 bases separating them. CDR3 region: CAWSARQQNYGYTF. For the CDR3, the DNA is TGTGCCTGGAGCGCCAGACAGCAAAACTATGGCTACACCTTC.

The J gene is TRBJ2-7, the V gene TRBV6-5, with TRBD2 matching 14 bases. CDR1 and CDR2 from the germline V gene are MNHEY and SVGAGI. CDR3 length equals 16 residues. V was pared by 2 bases and J by 5 bases, with 5 bases of the junction left unmatched. The CDR3 sequence is CASSYQGLAGAHEQYF. The DNA of the CDR3 is TGTGCCAGCAGTTACCAGGGACTAGCGGGGGCCCACGAGCAGTACTTC.

The table lists this clone with a count of one. The chain couples TRBV24-1 to TRBJ2-1; D remains ambiguous. V was pared by 5 bases and J by 4 bases, with 5 bases between. There are 12 residues in the CDR3. Germline V CDR1 and CDR2: KGHDR, SFDVKD. CDR3 in DNA: TGTGCCACCAGTGGCCTATACAATGAGCAGTTCTTC. Encoded protein: CATSGLYNEQFF.

The chain couples TRBV19 to TRBJ1-1; the D is unclear. Per the germline V gene, CDR1 is LNHDA and CDR2 is SQIVND (reference sequence). Trimming shortened V by 5 bases and J by 4 bases, and 17 bases separated the two germline ends. This CDR3 is 15 amino acids long. The CDR3: CASSPGDSSRTEAFF. The DNA for the CDR3 is TGTGCCAGTAGTCCCGGAGACTCTAGTCGCACTGAAGCTTTCTTT.

In this sample, this clone turned up once. This chain joins TRBV29-1 and TRBJ1-5, with D uncertain. CDR1 and CDR2 (germline): SQVTM, ANQGSEA. The V end lost 5 bases, the J end lost 0 bases, and 5 bases lay between the germline ends. The CDR3 is 12 amino acids. The CDR3 spells CSVRDSNQPQHF. For the CDR3, the DNA is TGCAGCGTTCGCGATAGCAATCAGCCCCAGCATTTT.

The V and J genes are TRBV24-1 and TRBJ2-1, with 9 bases fitting TRBD1. The CDR3 is 16 residues long. Trimming took 2 bases from V and 7 from J; bases not matched to a gene: 8. Germline values: CDR1 KGHDR, CDR2 SFDVKD. The chain's CDR3 is CATSDSRDRATNEQFF. The CDR3 DNA sequence: TGTGCCACCAGTGATTCCCGGGACAGGGCCACAAATGAGCAGTTCTTC.

The chain uses TRBV30 and TRBJ1-6; 7 bases fit TRBD1. The CDR3 spans 17 residues. Germline V CDR1 and CDR2: GTSNPN, SVGIG (reference sequence). With V trimmed by 4 bases and J by 1 base, 10 bases remained unmatched. This CDR3 reads CAWNRQGSGSYNSPLHF. The CDR3 DNA follows: TGTGCCTGGAACCGACAGGGCAGTGGGTCCTATAATTCACCCCTCCACTTT. The full variable domain, completed using reference TRBV30 and TRBJ1-6, is SQTIHQWPATLVQPVGSPLSLECTVEGTSNPNLYWYRQAAGRGLQLLFYSVGIGQISSEVPQNLSASRPQDRQFILSSKKLLLSDSGFYLCAWNRQGSGSYNSPLHFGNGTRLTVT.

This chain connects TRBV18 to TRBJ2-1; TRBD2 matches at 9 bases. The CDR3 length is 16 residues. The V gene end was trimmed by 3 bases and the J gene end by 7 bases; junction bases not matched to a gene: 10. The V gene's germline CDR1 is KGHSH and CDR2 LQKENI. DNA of the CDR3: TGTGCCAGCTCACCCTCCCCTAGCGGGACCCTGAATGAGCAGTTCTTC. Protein sequence: CASSPSPSGTLNEQFF.

This clone was detected only once. CDR3 nucleotide sequence: TGTGCCAGCAGCTTAGGAACAGGGGGCAACTATGGCTACACCTTC. It codes for CASSLGTGGNYGYTF. J is TRBJ1-2 and V is TRBV7-9, with 9 bases that match TRBD1. This CDR3 has 15 amino acids. The junction had 2 bases not matched to a gene; V was cut back by 1 base and J by 2 bases. Germline V CDR1 and CDR2: SEHNR, FQNEAQ (reference sequence).

This clone was counted once. The genes are TRBV6-1 and TRBJ2-3; D is unresolved. V was trimmed by 2 bases and J by 0 bases, leaving 9 bases between them. This CDR3 is built from 15 residues. The germline gives CDR1 MNHNS, CDR2 SASEGT. The CDR3 bases are TGTGCCAGCAGTGAATTTCAGTCTAGCACAGATACGCAGTATTTT. This translates into CASSEFQSSTDTQYF.

DNA of the CDR3: TGTGCCAGCAGTCTCGACAGGGTTAACGAGCAGTACTTC. This translates into CASSLDRVNEQYF. The V gene is TRBV6-5, the J gene TRBJ2-7; 7 positions agree with TRBD1. This CDR3 comprises 13 residues. From germline, CDR1 is MNHEY and CDR2 SVGAGI. Germline trimming cut 5 bases from V and 5 bases from J; bases unmatched to any gene: 6.